This T cell receptor beta chain emerged from a study of identical twins. Notes on this clonotype: Its target is unknown.

MiXCR was run by TCRdb on the 5' RACE reads, yielding one entry per CDR3 protein. The sample has about 810,000 distinct CDR3 sequences, approximately 13% seen once. Findings and limits, study-wide: It was out-of-frame TCR alpha sharing in monozygotic twins that models underestimated. While abundant cord blood beta clonotypes carried fewer insertions, memory repertoires showed no such pattern. In drawing conclusions, the study used cross-sectional statistical analysis and did not follow the same donors.

CDR1 and CDR2 from the germline V gene are SGHRS and YFSETQ. The CDR3 is made up of 16 amino acids. V was clipped by 1 base and J by 7 bases; unmatched bases: 10. This same sample was also part of a study on yellow fever vaccine responses in identical twins.

The genes are TRBV5-1 and TRBJ1-4, with 7 bases matching TRBD1. The TCR comes from a woman in her late teens or twenties in good health. The sequenced sample consisted of PBMCs. The chain's CDR3 is CASSLSPTGMVEKLFF. The CDR3, as DNA: TGCGCCAGCAGCTTGTCCCCGACAGGGATGGTTGAAAAACTGTTTTTT.